Listed below are T cell receptor beta chains from one sample, sequenced in a study of vaccination effects on CD4 cells after COVID-19. These receptors lack a known antigen. Repertoires were generated with immunoSEQ multiplex PCR, while TCRdb's copy carries only in-frame clones and drops some. The sample comprises roughly 24,000 clones, approximately 73% of which are singletons, and approximately 5% rests with the top ten. Sequencing used CD4+ T cells from PBMCs cultured with SARS-CoV-2 spike peptides, obtained before COVID-19 vaccination. The receptors were sampled from a human donor who received a COVID-19 vaccine. CDR3s include the opening cysteine and the closing phenylalanine or tryptophan. D genes are given only for firm matches. Rows give clone size only sometimes, using once, few, many, or a class for an expanded clone.

d_call	v_call	j_call	cdr3_length	clone_size	cdr3_aa	cdr3_nt
TRBD2	TRBV11-3	TRBJ2-1	16	NA	CASSISTSGAGDEQFF	TGTGCCAGCAGCATATCGACTAGCGGGGCTGGGGATGAGCAGTTCTTC
NA	TRBV30	TRBJ2-2	15	NA	CAWSVGGSVAGELFF	TGTGCCTGGAGTGTAGGGGGGTCGGTGGCCGGGGAGCTGTTTTTT
NA	TRBV6-5	TRBJ2-7	14	few	CASSFTTPFYEQYF	TGTGCCAGCAGCTTTACGACTCCATTCTACGAGCAGTACTTC
TRBD1	TRBV6-6	TRBJ1-5	14	NA	CASSYSRGPQPQHF	TGTGCCAGCAGTTACTCTAGGGGGCCTCAGCCCCAGCATTTT
TRBD1	TRBV6-5	TRBJ1-4	14	NA	CASSRNRGSEKLFF	TGTGCCAGCAGTAGAAACAGGGGATCTGAAAAACTGTTTTTT
TRBD2	TRBV6-1	TRBJ2-3	16	NA	CASSEVSGSFADTQYF	TGTGCCAGCAGTGAAGTTAGCGGGAGTTTCGCAGATACGCAGTATTTT
NA	TRBV6-4	TRBJ1-1	13	NA	CASSGGENTEAFF	TGTGCCAGCAGTGGAGGGGAGAACACTGAAGCTTTCTTT
NA	TRBV21-1	TRBJ1-5	12	NA	CASTGSNQPQHF	TGTGCCAGCACGGGTAGCAATCAGCCCCAGCATTTT
NA	TRBV21-1	TRBJ2-7	17	NA	CASSPPREDPTSYEQYF	TGTGCCAGCAGCCCACCGCGAGAGGACCCAACCTCCTACGAGCAGTACTTC
TRBD2	TRBV7-6	TRBJ2-7	15	NA	CASSRYSGGGSEQYF	TGTGCCAGCAGCCGATATAGCGGGGGGGGCAGCGAGCAGTACTTC
NA	TRBV7-9	TRBJ1-2	15	NA	CASSLSLGSGYGYTF	TGTGCCAGCAGCCTATCCCTAGGGTCGGGCTATGGCTACACCTTC
NA	TRBV30	TRBJ1-2	13	NA	CAWSEGGVYGYTF	TGTGCCTGGAGTGAAGGGGGAGTCTATGGCTACACCTTC
TRBD2	TRBV6-6	TRBJ2-2	17	NA	CASSRNSGGSNTGELFF	TGTGCCAGCAGTCGAAATAGCGGGGGGAGCAACACCGGGGAGCTGTTTTTT
TRBD2	TRBV10-3	TRBJ2-3	15	NA	CAISKTSGLTDTQYF	TGTGCCATCAGTAAGACTAGCGGACTCACAGATACGCAGTATTTT
NA	TRBV3-1/TRBV3-2	TRBJ2-1	13	NA	CASSQPPVHEQFF	TGTGCCAGCAGCCAGCCCCCCGTTCATGAGCAGTTCTTC
NA	TRBV18	TRBJ2-7	14	once	CASSPESGPYEQYF	TGTGCCAGCTCACCCGAGAGCGGGCCCTACGAGCAGTACTTC
TRBD2	TRBV9	TRBJ2-7	14	NA	CASSVEGLAGEQYF	TGTGCCAGCAGCGTAGAGGGACTAGCGGGGGAGCAGTACTTC
NA	TRBV10-3	TRBJ2-7	14	NA	CAIRDGTGRDEQYF	TGTGCCATCCGGGATGGCACAGGGCGCGACGAGCAGTACTTC
NA	TRBV7-8	TRBJ1-2	14	NA	CASFLGGQGVGYTF	TGTGCCAGCTTCCTTGGGGGGCAGGGAGTAGGCTACACCTTC
TRBD1	TRBV18	TRBJ1-2	16	NA	CASSPVQGIMDYGYTF	TGTGCCAGCTCACCCGTACAGGGGATAATGGACTATGGCTACACCTTC
NA	TRBV18	TRBJ1-1	16	NA	CASSPPGARGNTEAFF	TGTGCCAGCTCACCTCCAGGGGCCCGAGGGAACACTGAAGCTTTCTTT
NA	TRBV2	TRBJ2-2	15	NA	CASSESLGTTGELFF	TGTGCCAGCAGTGAATCTCTGGGTACCACCGGGGAGCTGTTTTTT
NA	TRBV2	TRBJ2-3	13	NA	CATQTPFTDTQYF	TGTGCCACTCAGACTCCTTTCACAGATACGCAGTATTTT
NA	TRBV6-1	TRBJ2-5	14	NA	CASSEANQLETQYF	TGTGCCAGCAGTGAAGCGAATCAGTTAGAGACCCAGTACTTC
TRBD1	TRBV5-5	TRBJ1-2	17	NA	CASSLDGTGGIVYGYTF	TGTGCCAGCAGCTTGGATGGGACAGGGGGTATCGTCTATGGCTACACCTTC
NA	TRBV19	TRBJ1-5	10	NA	CASSRGRLHF	TGTGCCAGTAGTAGGGGCAGGCTTCATTTT
NA	TRBV2	TRBJ2-3	14	medium-sized	CASGLGGGPDTQYF	TGTGCCAGCGGGCTGGGTGGGGGTCCTGATACGCAGTATTTT
NA	TRBV9	TRBJ1-5	14	NA	CASSEGPVGDPQHF	TGTGCCAGCAGCGAGGGGCCCGTTGGTGATCCCCAGCATTTT
NA	TRBV20-1	TRBJ1-3	13	NA	CSASLDSGNTIYF	TGCAGTGCTAGTCTTGATTCTGGAAACACCATATATTTT
TRBD1	TRBV11-3	TRBJ1-5	16	NA	CASSPTGEAGNQPQHF	TGTGCCAGCAGCCCAACAGGGGAGGCGGGCAATCAGCCCCAGCATTTT
NA	TRBV4-2	TRBJ2-7	14	NA	CASSQEVLSYEQYF	TGTGCCAGCAGCCAAGAGGTTCTCTCCTACGAGCAGTACTTC
TRBD1	TRBV12-5	TRBJ1-6	13	NA	CASGLDRGSPLHF	TGTGCTAGTGGTTTGGACAGGGGATCACCCCTCCACTTT
TRBD1	TRBV19	TRBJ1-3	14	few	CASIQGTSGNTIYF	TGTGCCAGTATACAGGGGACGTCTGGAAACACCATATATTTT
TRBD1	TRBV27	TRBJ1-5	15	NA	CASSLSTGGNQPQHF	TGTGCCAGCAGTTTATCGACAGGGGGTAATCAGCCCCAGCATTTT
TRBD2	TRBV24-1	TRBJ2-7	16	NA	CATSGKQSGRQNEQYF	TGTGCCACCAGTGGGAAACAGAGCGGGAGGCAAAACGAGCAGTACTTC
NA	TRBV27	TRBJ1-5	13	NA	CASSRDGLQPQHF	TGTGCCAGCAGTCGAGACGGGCTTCAGCCCCAGCATTTT
TRBD2	TRBV12-5	TRBJ2-5	14	NA	CASGLGGGWETQYF	TGTGCTAGTGGTCTCGGGGGGGGCTGGGAGACCCAGTACTTC
TRBD2	TRBV9	TRBJ2-7	16	NA	CASSVGPSGGPYEQYF	TGTGCCAGCAGCGTAGGTCCTAGCGGAGGGCCCTACGAGCAGTACTTC
NA	TRBV6-2/TRBV6-3	TRBJ1-2	12	NA	CASSYRGYGYTF	TGTGCCAGCAGTTACCGGGGATATGGCTACACCTTC
NA	TRBV2	TRBJ2-1	13	NA	CASHLGGYNEQFF	TGTGCCAGCCACTTGGGCGGCTACAATGAGCAGTTCTTC
TRBD2	TRBV24-1	TRBJ2-2	13	NA	CATRRGDTGELFF	TGTGCCACCAGGCGGGGGGATACCGGGGAGCTGTTTTTT
NA	TRBV19	TRBJ2-5	17	few	CASSIVLEGVGFQTQYF	TGTGCCAGTAGTATTGTTTTAGAGGGGGTAGGTTTTCAGACCCAGTACTTC
NA	TRBV3-1/TRBV3-2	TRBJ2-5	17	NA	CASILGLAGGRKETQYF	NA
TRBD1	TRBV19	TRBJ1-4	16	NA	CASSITLGQRGEKLFF	TGTGCCAGTAGTATAACATTGGGACAGCGGGGTGAAAAACTGTTTTTT
TRBD2	TRBV5-4	TRBJ2-2	15	few	CASSPKVGSGAELFF	TGTGCCAGCAGCCCCAAGGTTGGTAGCGGGGCAGAGCTGTTTTTT
NA	TRBV5-1	TRBJ2-1	15	NA	CASSLAQLGYNEQFF	TGCGCCAGCAGCTTAGCCCAGTTGGGGTACAATGAGCAGTTCTTC
NA	TRBV14	TRBJ2-6	15	NA	CASSRGTSGANVLTF	TGTGCCAGCAGCCGAGGGACATCTGGGGCCAACGTCCTGACTTTC
TRBD2	TRBV25-1	TRBJ2-1	17	NA	CASSEPHPTGLANEQFF	TGTGCCAGCAGTGAACCCCACCCTACGGGACTAGCCAATGAGCAGTTCTTC
TRBD1	TRBV14	TRBJ1-4	15	NA	CASSLNRGHREKLFF	TGTGCCAGCAGCCTAAACAGGGGGCATAGGGAAAAACTGTTTTTT
TRBD2	TRBV10-2	TRBJ2-3	19	NA	CASSDFDPWTSGNTDTQYF	TGCGCCAGCAGTGATTTCGACCCCTGGACTAGCGGGAACACAGATACGCAGTATTTT
TRBD1	TRBV2	TRBJ1-4	16	NA	CASRWDRGSTNEKLFF	TGTGCCAGCAGGTGGGACAGGGGCTCAACTAATGAAAAACTGTTTTTT
NA	TRBV10-2	TRBJ2-5	13	NA	CASSLSTWETQYF	TGCGCCAGCTCTCTCTCCACATGGGAGACCCAGTACTTC
NA	TRBV5-4	TRBJ2-7	14	NA	CASSYTGSRNEQYF	TGTGCCAGCAGCTATACAGGGTCAAGGAACGAGCAGTACTTC
NA	TRBV15	TRBJ2-7	16	NA	CATSRDSAVSLREQYF	TGTGCCACCAGCAGAGATTCGGCGGTGTCCCTTCGGGAGCAGTACTTC
NA	TRBV6-5	TRBJ2-5	13	NA	CASSYSLQETQYF	TGTGCCAGCAGTTACTCCCTTCAAGAGACCCAGTACTTC
NA	TRBV5-1	TRBJ2-6	14	NA	CASSLGDGANVLTF	TGCGCCAGCAGCTTGGGGGATGGGGCCAACGTCCTGACTTTC
TRBD2	TRBV6-5	TRBJ2-1	15	NA	CASSPGTSGSRGLFF	TGTGCCAGCAGTCCCGGGACTAGCGGGAGTCGGGGTCTGTTCTTC
NA	TRBV12-3/TRBV12-4	TRBJ1-1	13	NA	CASSSSENTEAFF	TGTGCCAGCAGTTCATCAGAGAACACTGAAGCTTTCTTT
NA	TRBV6-5	TRBJ1-4	15	NA	CASRSTRVGYEKLFF	TGTGCCAGCAGGTCGACACGGGTGGGATATGAAAAACTGTTTTTT
NA	TRBV21-1	TRBJ2-1	17	NA	CASSKVRTGGGYNEQFF	TGTGCCAGCAGCAAAGTTAGGACAGGGGGAGGATACAATGAGCAGTTCTTC